Listed here is a single T cell receptor beta chain. The target antigen is unknown. UMI-tagged TRB cDNA libraries were built via 5' RACE. TCRdb re-called the 5' RACE reads and shows each CDR3 protein once, DNA omitted. The repertoire table contains roughly 110,000 distinct CDR3 sequences. CDR1 is SSHAT, CDR2 FNYEAQ, per germline (reference sequence). The CDR3 is 14 residues long. The data are from a study of CXCR3-negative and CXCR3-positive naive CD8 T cells. Notes on the study in general: CXCR3-expressing naive cells carried TRB CDR3s more hydrophobic than those of CXCR3-negative naive cells. Much lower diversity was found in memory CD8+ cells, while both naive subsets had comparably high diversity.

The sequence was collected from a human donor in good health. Some clones in this sample may be carry-over from other donors' samples. The V and J genes are TRBV7-7 and TRBJ2-1; TCRdb outputs TRBD1, but without DNA this stays unchecked. The sequenced sample was naive CXCR3+ CD8+ T cells from blood. As for subset: CD45RO-CCR7+CD27+CD95- naive CD8+ T cells expressing CXCR3 (TNR3+). CDR3 protein: CASSDVAGAAEQFF.